This passage covers 9 T cell receptor beta chains from one sample sequenced in a study of cytomegalovirus exposure and HLA in healthy donors. With 60 Vbeta and 13 Jbeta primers, the PCR was carried out. Some clones are missing from TCRdb's copy, which holds only in-frame ones; the method was immunoSEQ multiplex PCR. The data show 95,000 to 120,000 clones, about 79% seen once. The sample taken for sequencing was PBMCs. The receptors derive from a woman aged 18-29 years in good health and CMV-seronegative.

This clone was seen once. The V gene is TRBV7-9, the J gene TRBJ2-1; weak D call: TRBD2 (5 bases). Germline lookup yields CDR1 SEHNR and CDR2 FQNEAQ (reference sequence). This CDR3 has 13 amino acids. Trimming left V 2 bases short and J 9 bases short, with 11 bases between. CDR3: CASSLSASTEQFF. The CDR3 DNA is TGTGCCAGCAGCTTATCGGCTAGCACTGAGCAGTTCTTC.

The chain has TRBV18 and TRBJ2-7, with 7 bases aligning to TRBD1. CDR3 length equals 13 residues. Per the germline V gene, CDR1 is KGHSH and CDR2 is LQKENI. V shed 6 bases and J 0 bases; nucleotides not matched to a gene: 2. CDR3 in amino acids: CASSWDSSYEQYV. The CDR3 DNA sequence: TGTGCCAGCTCGTGGGACAGCTCCTACGAGCAGTACGTC.

The chain uses TRBV28 and TRBJ2-1, with D possibly being TRBD1 (6 bases). Trimming cost V 6 bases and J 5 bases, with 17 bases left between them. The length of the CDR3 is 15 residues. Germline CDR1 reads MDHEN; CDR2 reads SYDVKM. The CDR3 DNA is TGTGCCAGCAGCCCCGCCCCGGACAGCCACAATGAGCAGTTCTTC. Amino acid sequence: CASSPAPDSHNEQFF.

This clone has only a few counts. The chain has TRBV25-1 and TRBJ1-3; 7 bases fit TRBD1. Per the germline V gene, CDR1 is MGHDK and CDR2 is SYGVNS. The CDR3 sequence is 16 residues long. V lost 2 bases and J lost 0; bases outside the gene matches: 4. The CDR3 DNA reads TGTGCCAGCAGTGAAGCACAGGGGAGCTCTGGAAACACCATATATTTT. This translates into CASSEAQGSSGNTIYF.

The rearrangement uses TRBV5-5 and TRBJ1-5; 8 bases align to TRBD1. CDR1 and CDR2 (germline): SGHKS, YYEKEE (reference sequence). V was pared by 3 bases and J by 4 bases, with 6 bases of the junction left unmatched. The CDR3 consists of 15 residues. This chain's CDR3 is CASSSVGQGNQPQHF. The CDR3 nucleotides are TGTGCCAGCAGCTCCGTCGGACAGGGAAATCAGCCCCAGCATTTT.

The table lists this clone with a few counts. The CDR3: CASSPTGGETYGYTF. CDR3 coding DNA: TGTGCCAGCTCTCCCACGGGAGGAGAGACCTATGGCTACACCTTC. This sequence joins TRBV6-4 and TRBJ1-2; D ambiguous. V was trimmed by 8 bases and J by 4 bases, leaving 20 bases between them. The CDR3 has 15 amino acids. Germline V gene sequence: CDR1 MRHNA, CDR2 SNTAGT.

The chain joins TRBV5-8 to TRBJ1-1; D gene unclear. Germline lookup yields CDR1 SGHTS and CDR2 YDEGEE. The CDR3 runs 13 residues. V lost 2 bases and J lost 1, with 6 bases in between. The chain's CDR3 is CASSLTPNTEAFF. The DNA of the CDR3 is TGTGCCAGCAGCTTAACACCGAACACTGAAGCTTTCTTT.

The chain's CDR3 is CASSPYGRGRTGEAFF. CDR3 DNA: TGTGCCAGCAGTCCCTATGGCAGGGGAAGAACGGGAGAAGCTTTCTTT. J is TRBJ1-1 and V is TRBV28; possibly TRBD1 for D (6 bases). The CDR3 is made up of 16 amino acids. Trimming stripped 5 bases from V and 8 bases from J, with 24 bases between. CDR1 and CDR2 (germline): MDHEN, SYDVKM.

This clone occurred a few times. J is TRBJ2-2 and V is TRBV5-1; 11 bases agree with TRBD2. The junction had 7 bases not matched to a gene; V was cut back by 0 bases and J by 3 bases. The CDR3 is 18 residues long. Germline V gives CDR1 SGHRS, CDR2 YFSETQ. The CDR3 loop reads CASSLGGLAGGYTGELFF. As DNA, the CDR3 is TGCGCCAGCAGCTTGGGAGGCCTAGCGGGGGGATACACCGGGGAGCTGTTTTTT. The full variable domain, completed using reference TRBV5-1 and TRBJ2-2, is KAGVTQTPRYLIKTRGQQVTLSCSPISGHRSVSWYQQTPGQGLQFLFEYFSETQRNKGNFPGRFSGRQFSNSRSEMNVSTLELGDSALYLCASSLGGLAGGYTGELFFGEGSRLTVL.